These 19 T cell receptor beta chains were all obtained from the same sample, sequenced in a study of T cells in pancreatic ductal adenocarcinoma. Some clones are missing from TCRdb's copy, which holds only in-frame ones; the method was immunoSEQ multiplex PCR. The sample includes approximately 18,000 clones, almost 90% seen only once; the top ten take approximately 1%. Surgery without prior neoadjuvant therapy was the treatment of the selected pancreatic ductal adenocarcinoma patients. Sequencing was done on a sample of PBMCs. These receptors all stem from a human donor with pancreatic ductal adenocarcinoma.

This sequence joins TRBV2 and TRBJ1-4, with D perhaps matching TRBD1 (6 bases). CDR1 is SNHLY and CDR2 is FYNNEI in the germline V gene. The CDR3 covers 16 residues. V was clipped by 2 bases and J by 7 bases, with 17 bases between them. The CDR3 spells CASSETRGPGGEKLFF. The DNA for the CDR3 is TGTGCCAGCAGTGAAACGCGGGGGCCAGGAGGTGAAAAACTGTTTTTT.

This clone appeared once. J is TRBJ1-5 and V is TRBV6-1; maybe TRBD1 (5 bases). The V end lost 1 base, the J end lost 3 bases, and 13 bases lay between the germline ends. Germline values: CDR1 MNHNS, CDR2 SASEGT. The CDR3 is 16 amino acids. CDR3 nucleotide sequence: TGTGCCAGCAGTGAAGGAGGAGGGGCGACCAATCAGCCCCAGCATTTT. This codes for CASSEGGGATNQPQHF.

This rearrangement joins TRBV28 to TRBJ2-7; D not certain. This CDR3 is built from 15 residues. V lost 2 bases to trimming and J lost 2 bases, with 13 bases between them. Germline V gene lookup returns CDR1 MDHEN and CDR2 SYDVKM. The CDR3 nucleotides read TGTGCCAGCAGTTTACTCTCCACAGCAGCCTACGAGCAGTACTTC. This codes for CASSLLSTAAYEQYF.

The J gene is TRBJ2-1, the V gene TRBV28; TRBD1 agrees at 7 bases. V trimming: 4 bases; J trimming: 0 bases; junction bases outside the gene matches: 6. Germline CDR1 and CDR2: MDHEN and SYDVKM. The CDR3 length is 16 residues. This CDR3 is CASSSYRGSSYNEQFF. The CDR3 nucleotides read TGTGCCAGCAGTTCTTACAGGGGCAGCTCCTACAATGAGCAGTTCTTC. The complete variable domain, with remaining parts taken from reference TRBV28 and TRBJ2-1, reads DVKVTQSSRYLVKRTGEKVFLECVQDMDHENMFWYRQDPGLGLRLIYFSYDVKMKEKGDIPEGYSVSREKKERFSLILESASTNQTSMYLCASSSYRGSSYNEQFFGPGTRLTVL.

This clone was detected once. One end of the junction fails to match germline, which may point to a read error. The CDR3 sequence: CASSGGDRFHF. DNA for the CDR3: TGTGCCAGCAGTGGGGGGGACAGGTTCCACTTC. The chain uses TRBV6-6 and TRBJ1-2; TRBD1 matches 8 bases. Per the germline V gene, CDR1 is MNHNY and CDR2 is SVGAGI (reference sequence). The CDR3 contains 11 residues.

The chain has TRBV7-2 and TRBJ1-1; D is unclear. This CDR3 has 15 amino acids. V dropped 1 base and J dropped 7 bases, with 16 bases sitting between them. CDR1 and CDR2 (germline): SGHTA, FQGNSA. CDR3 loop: CASSLGIEGAGEAFF. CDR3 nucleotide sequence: TGTGCCAGCAGCTTAGGGATAGAGGGCGCAGGTGAAGCTTTCTTT.

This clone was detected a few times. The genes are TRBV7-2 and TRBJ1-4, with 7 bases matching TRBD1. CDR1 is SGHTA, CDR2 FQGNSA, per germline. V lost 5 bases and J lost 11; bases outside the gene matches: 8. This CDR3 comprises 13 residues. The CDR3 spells CASSNPGQYKLFF. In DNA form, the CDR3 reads TGTGCCAGCAGCAATCCGGGACAGTATAAACTGTTTTTT.

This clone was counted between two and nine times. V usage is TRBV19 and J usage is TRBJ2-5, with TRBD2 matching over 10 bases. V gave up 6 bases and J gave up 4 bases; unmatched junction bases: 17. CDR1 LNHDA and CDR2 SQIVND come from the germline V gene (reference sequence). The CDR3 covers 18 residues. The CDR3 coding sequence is TGTGCCAGTAGAACCCCCTCTAGCGGGGGAAACGGATTAGAGACCCAGTACTTC. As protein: CASRTPSSGGNGLETQYF.

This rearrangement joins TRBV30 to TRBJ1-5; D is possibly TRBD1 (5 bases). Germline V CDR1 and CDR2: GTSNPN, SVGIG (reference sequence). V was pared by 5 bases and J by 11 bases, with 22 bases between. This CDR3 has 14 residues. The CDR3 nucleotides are TGTGCCTGGGGACGCGGTTTAGGGGAATCTACCCAGCATTTT. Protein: CAWGRGLGESTQHF. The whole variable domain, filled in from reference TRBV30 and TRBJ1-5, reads SQTIHQWPATLVQPVGSPLSLECTVEGTSNPNLYWYRQAAGRGLQLLFYSVGIGQISSEVPQNLSASRPQDRQFILSSKKLLLSDSGFYLCAWGRGLGESTQHFGDGTRLSIL.

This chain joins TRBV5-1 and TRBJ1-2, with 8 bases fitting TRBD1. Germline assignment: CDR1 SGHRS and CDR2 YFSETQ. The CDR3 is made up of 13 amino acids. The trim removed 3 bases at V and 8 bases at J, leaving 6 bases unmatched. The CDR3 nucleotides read TGCGCCAGCAGCTCGGACAGGGCGGCGGGCTACACCTTC. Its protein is CASSSDRAAGYTF.

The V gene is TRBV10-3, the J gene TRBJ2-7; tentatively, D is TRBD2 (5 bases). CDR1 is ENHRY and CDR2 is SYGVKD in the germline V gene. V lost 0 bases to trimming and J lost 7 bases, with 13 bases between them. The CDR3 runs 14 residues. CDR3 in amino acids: CAISESVDYWEQYF. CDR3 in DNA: TGTGCCATCAGTGAGTCGGTTGACTATTGGGAGCAGTACTTC.

The DNA for the CDR3 is TGCGCCTCAAGGGTGGGACAGGTGGAAAAACTGTTTTTT. Translating it yields CASRVGQVEKLFF. The V call is TRBV5-1, the J call TRBJ1-4; 8 nucleotides line up with TRBD1. Germline CDR1 and CDR2: SGHRS and YFSETQ. J was trimmed by 8 bases and V by 10 bases; bases with no gene match: 10. CDR3 size: 13 residues.

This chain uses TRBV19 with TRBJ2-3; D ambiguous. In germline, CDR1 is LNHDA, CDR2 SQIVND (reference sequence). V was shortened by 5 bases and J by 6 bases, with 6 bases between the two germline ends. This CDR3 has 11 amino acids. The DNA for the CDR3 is TGTGCCAGTAGTTACGGGGATACGCAGTATTTT. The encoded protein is CASSYGDTQYF.

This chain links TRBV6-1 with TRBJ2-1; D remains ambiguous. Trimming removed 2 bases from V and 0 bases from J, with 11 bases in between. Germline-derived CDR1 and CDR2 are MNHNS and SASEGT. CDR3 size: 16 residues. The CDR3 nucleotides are TGTGCCAGCAGTGAACCCCACCTAACCTCCTACAATGAGCAGTTCTTC. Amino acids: CASSEPHLTSYNEQFF.

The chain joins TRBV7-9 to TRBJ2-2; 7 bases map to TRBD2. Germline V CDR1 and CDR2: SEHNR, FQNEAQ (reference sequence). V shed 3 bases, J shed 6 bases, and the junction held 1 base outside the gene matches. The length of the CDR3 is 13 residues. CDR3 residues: CASSLGGAGELFF. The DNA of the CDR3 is TGTGCCAGCAGCTTGGGAGGGGCCGGGGAGCTGTTTTTT.

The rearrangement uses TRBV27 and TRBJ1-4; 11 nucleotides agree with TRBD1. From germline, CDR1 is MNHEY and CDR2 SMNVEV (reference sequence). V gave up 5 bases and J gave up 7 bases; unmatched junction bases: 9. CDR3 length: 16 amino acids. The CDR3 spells CASSPRTGGAFEKLFF. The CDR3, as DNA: TGTGCCAGCAGTCCGCGGACAGGGGGCGCTTTTGAAAAACTGTTTTTT. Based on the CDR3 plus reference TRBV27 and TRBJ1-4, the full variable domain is EAQVTQNPRYLITVTGKKLTVTCSQNMNHEYMSWYRQDPGLGLRQIYYSMNVEVTDKGDVPEGYKVSRKEKRNFPLILESPSPNQTSLYFCASSPRTGGAFEKLFFGSGTQLSVL.

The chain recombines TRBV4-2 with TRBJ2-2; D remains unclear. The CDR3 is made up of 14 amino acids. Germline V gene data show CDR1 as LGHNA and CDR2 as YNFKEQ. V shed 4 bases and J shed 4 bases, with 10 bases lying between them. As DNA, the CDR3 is TGTGCCAGCAGCCTCGGAAGAGGCACCGGGGAGCTGTTTTTT. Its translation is CASSLGRGTGELFF.

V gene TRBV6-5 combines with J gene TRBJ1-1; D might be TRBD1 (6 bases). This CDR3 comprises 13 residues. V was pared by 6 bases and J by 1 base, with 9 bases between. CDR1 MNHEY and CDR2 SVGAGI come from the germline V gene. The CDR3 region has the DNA TGTGCCAGCAGCCAACAGGGGAACACTGAAGCTTTCTTT. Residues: CASSQQGNTEAFF.

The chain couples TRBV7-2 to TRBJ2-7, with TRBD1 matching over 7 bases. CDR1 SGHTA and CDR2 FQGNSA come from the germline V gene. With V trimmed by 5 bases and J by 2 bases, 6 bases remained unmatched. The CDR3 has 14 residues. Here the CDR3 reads CASSPDRSPYEQYF. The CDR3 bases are TGTGCCAGCAGCCCGGACAGGAGCCCCTACGAGCAGTACTTC.